This section outlines one T cell receptor (beta chain) sequence together with its context. Sampled while nominally healthy, donors likely had unrecorded immune exposures. The data were obtained in a study of cytomegalovirus exposure and HLA in healthy donors. PCR involved 60 Vbeta and 13 Jbeta primers. The method was immunoSEQ multiplex PCR; TCRdb's version includes in-frame clones alone and lacks a portion of them. The repertoire holds about 140,000 clones, 79% seen once, with more than 0.85% in the top ten. Germline V gives CDR1 LNHDA, CDR2 SQIVND (reference sequence). CDR3 length: 14 amino acids. The sequencing input was PBMCs. V usage is TRBV19 and J usage is TRBJ2-5, with D possibly TRBD1 on 6 matching bases. The last part of the DNA fits TRBJ2-7 better; the J call may be wrong. This receptor was identified in a man between 18 and 35 years old in good health and CMV-seronegative. The CDR3 protein is CASSQQGNAYEQYF. In nucleotides, the CDR3 is TGTGCCAGTAGTCAACAGGGTAACGCCTACGAGCAGTACTTC.